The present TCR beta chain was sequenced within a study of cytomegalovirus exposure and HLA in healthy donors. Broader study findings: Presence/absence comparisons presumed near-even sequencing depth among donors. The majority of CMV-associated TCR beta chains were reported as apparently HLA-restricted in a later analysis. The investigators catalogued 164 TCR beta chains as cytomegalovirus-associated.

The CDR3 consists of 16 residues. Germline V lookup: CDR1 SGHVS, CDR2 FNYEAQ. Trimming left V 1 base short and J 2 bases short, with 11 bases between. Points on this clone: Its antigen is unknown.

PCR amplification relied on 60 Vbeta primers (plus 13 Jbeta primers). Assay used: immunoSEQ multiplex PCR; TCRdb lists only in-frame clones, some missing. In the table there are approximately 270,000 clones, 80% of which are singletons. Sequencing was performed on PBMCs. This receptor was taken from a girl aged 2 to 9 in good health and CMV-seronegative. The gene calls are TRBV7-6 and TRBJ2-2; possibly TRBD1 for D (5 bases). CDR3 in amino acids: CASSLGGGANTGELFF. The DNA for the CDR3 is TGTGCCAGCAGCTTAGGGGGCGGAGCCAACACCGGGGAGCTGTTTTTT.